One TCR beta chain is described in this entry. As yet, its antigen is unknown. The immunoSEQ assay was version 4, run in survey mode. Profiled with immunoSEQ multiplex PCR; TCRdb holds only in-frame clones, not every one. The sample has 35,000 to 40,000 clones, roughly 86% seen once. Germline CDR1 SGHDN, CDR2 FVKESK. V was cut by 4 bases and J by 6 bases, with 15 bases left in between. This CDR3 region has 15 residues. Anti-CD3/anti-CD28 beads served as a nonspecific positive control stimulus. CD4+ T cells upregulating both CD40 ligand and CD69 were sorted as responding cells. These data are taken from a study of persistence of HIV-infected CD4 T cells.

The TCR was taken from an adult man with HIV who was CMV-seropositive. Material: CD4+ T cells sorted from PBMCs after approximately 19-hour stimulation, obtained from a patient who received antiretroviral therapy. The chain couples TRBV14 to TRBJ1-4, with a tentative D call TRBD1 (5 bases). CDR3 sequence (DNA): TGTGCCAGCAGCCCCTTCCGGGGCTTGGATGAAAAACTGTTTTTT. As protein: CASSPFRGLDEKLFF.